The source of this TCR beta chain is a study of vaccination effects on CD4 cells after COVID-19. There are 15 residues in the CDR3. Germline V CDR1 and CDR2: LGHDT, YNNKEL (reference sequence). With V trimmed by 1 base and J by 9 bases, 4 bases remained unmatched. Under the ViraFEST assay, PBMC were stimulated with viral peptide pools so that antigen-specific CD4+ T cells expanded. Sequencing was performed afterwards. Isolation of CD4+ T cells took place after approximately ten days of culture. Nobody among the vaccine recipients had prior SARS-CoV-2 infection (nucleocapsid antibodies were negative). Half the medium was swapped for IL-2 medium on days 3 and 7. Comment on this clone: Its specificity is unknown.

This table comes from immunoSEQ multiplex PCR, and its TCRdb copy is limited to in-frame clones, with some not included. The sample has roughly 60,000 clones; under 75% are singletons. The sample in question was CD4+ T cells from PBMCs cultured with SARS-CoV-2 spike peptides, obtained before COVID-19 vaccination. This receptor was taken from a human donor who received a COVID-19 vaccine. The V and J genes are TRBV3-1 (or the pseudogene TRBV3-2) and TRBJ1-6; 9 nucleotides line up with TRBD1. CDR3 loop: CASSQGDRVGSPLHF. The CDR3 nucleotides are TGTGCCAGCAGCCAAGGGGACAGGGTCGGTTCACCCCTCCACTTT.